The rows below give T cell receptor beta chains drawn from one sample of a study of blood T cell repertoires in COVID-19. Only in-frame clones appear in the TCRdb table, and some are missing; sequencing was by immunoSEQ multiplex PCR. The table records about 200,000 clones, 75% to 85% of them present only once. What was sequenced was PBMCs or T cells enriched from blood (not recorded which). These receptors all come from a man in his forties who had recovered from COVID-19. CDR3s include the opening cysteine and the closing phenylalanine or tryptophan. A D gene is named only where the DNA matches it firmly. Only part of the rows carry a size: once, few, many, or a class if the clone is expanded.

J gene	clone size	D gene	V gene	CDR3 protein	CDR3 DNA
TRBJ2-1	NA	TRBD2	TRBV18	CASSPSGLADNEQFF	TGTGCCAGCTCACCCTCGGGACTAGCGGACAATGAGCAGTTCTTC
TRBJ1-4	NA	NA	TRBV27	CASSLQGTNEKLFF	TGTGCCAGCAGTTTACAGGGCACTAATGAAAAACTGTTTTTT
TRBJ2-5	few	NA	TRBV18	CASSPQETFQETQYF	TGTGCCAGCTCACCACAGGAGACTTTCCAAGAGACCCAGTACTTC
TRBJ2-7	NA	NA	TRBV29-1	CSVEDPEGEVYEQYF	TGCAGCGTTGAAGATCCAGAGGGCGAAGTCTACGAGCAGTACTTC
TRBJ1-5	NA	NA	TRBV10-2	CASSETGGNQPQHF	TGCGCCAGCAGTGAGACGGGTGGCAATCAGCCCCAGCATTTT
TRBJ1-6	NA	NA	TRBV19	CASSMTVNNSPLHF	TGTGCCAGTAGTATGACAGTAAATAATTCACCCCTCCACTTT
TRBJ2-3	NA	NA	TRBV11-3	CASSLGWREASTDTQYF	TGTGCCAGCAGCTTAGGCTGGCGGGAAGCTAGCACAGATACGCAGTATTTT
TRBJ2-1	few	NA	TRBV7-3	CASSLMRDYNEQFF	TGTGCCAGCAGCTTAATGCGGGACTACAATGAGCAGTTCTTC
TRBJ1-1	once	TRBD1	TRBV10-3	CAISLGQTNTEAFF	TGTGCCATCAGCCTGGGACAGACGAACACTGAAGCTTTCTTT
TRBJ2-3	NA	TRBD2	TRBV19	CASSISGGSSTDTQYF	TGTGCCAGTAGTATCAGCGGGGGGTCTAGCACAGATACGCAGTATTTT
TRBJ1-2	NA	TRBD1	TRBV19	CASRPGQGRFSYGYTF	TGTGCCAGTAGACCGGGACAGGGACGGTTTTCCTATGGCTACACCTTC
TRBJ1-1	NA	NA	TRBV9	CASSVELNTEAFF	TGTGCCAGCAGCGTAGAGCTAAACACTGAAGCTTTCTTT
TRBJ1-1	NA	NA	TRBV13	CASSFSGRLNTEAFF	TGTGCCAGCAGCTTCTCAGGGAGGCTGAACACTGAAGCTTTCTTT
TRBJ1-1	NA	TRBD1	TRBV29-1	CSVELPQGGNTEAFF	TGCAGCGTTGAATTGCCCCAGGGGGGGAACACTGAAGCTTTCTTT
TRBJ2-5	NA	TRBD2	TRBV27	CASYLAGDPQETQYF	TGTGCCAGCTACCTAGCGGGAGACCCCCAAGAGACCCAGTACTTC
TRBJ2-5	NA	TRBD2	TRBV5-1	CASRLGLAGQETQYF	TGCGCCAGCAGACTGGGACTAGCGGGTCAAGAGACCCAGTACTTC
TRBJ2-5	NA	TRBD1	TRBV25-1	CASTSRQGTQYF	TGTGCCAGCACCAGCCGACAGGGGACCCAGTACTTC
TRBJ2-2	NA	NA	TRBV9	CASTPPTPNTGELFF	TGTGCCAGCACCCCCCCGACACCGAACACCGGGGAGCTGTTTTTT
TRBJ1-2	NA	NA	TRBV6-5	CASSPRGGADGYTF	TGTGCCAGCAGTCCGCGGGGGGGGGCGGATGGCTACACCTTC
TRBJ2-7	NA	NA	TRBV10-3	CAISAGGQGYEQYF	TGTGCCATCAGTGCCGGGGGGCAGGGGTACGAGCAGTACTTC
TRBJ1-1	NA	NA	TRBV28	CASSTPLSEAFF	TGTGCCAGCAGTACACCCTTGTCTGAAGCTTTCTTT
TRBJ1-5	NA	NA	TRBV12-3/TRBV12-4	CASRSGSWEPQHF	TGTGCCAGCAGGTCCGGGTCATGGGAGCCCCAGCATTTT
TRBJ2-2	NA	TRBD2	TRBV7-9	CASSASGTSADTGELFF	TGTGCCAGCAGCGCCTCCGGGACTAGCGCAGACACCGGGGAGCTGTTTTTT
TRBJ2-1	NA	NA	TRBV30	CAWNPISYNEQFF	TGTGCCTGGAACCCTATCTCTTACAATGAGCAGTTCTTC
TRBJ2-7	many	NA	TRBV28	CASSSPTNYEQYF	TGTGCCAGCAGTTCCCCGACAAACTACGAGCAGTACTTC
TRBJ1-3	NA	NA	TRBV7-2	CASSGVAGVRGNTIYF	TGTGCCAGCAGCGGGGTAGCGGGGGTTAGGGGAAACACCATATATTTT
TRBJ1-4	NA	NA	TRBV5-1	CASSPDSGESEKLFF	TGCGCCAGCAGCCCCGACTCAGGGGAGAGTGAAAAACTGTTTTTT
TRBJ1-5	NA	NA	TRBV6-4	CAGLQGSNQPQHF	TGTGCCGGGCTACAGGGAAGCAATCAGCCCCAGCATTTT
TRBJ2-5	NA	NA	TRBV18	CASSSTRVLETQYF	TGTGCCAGCTCATCGACCAGGGTACTCGAGACCCAGTACTTC
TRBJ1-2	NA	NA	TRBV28	CASSLQEPRWGYTF	TGTGCCAGCAGTCTACAGGAACCTCGGTGGGGCTACACCTTC
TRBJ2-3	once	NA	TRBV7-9	CASSRDSDTQYF	TGTGCCAGCAGTCGGGACTCAGATACGCAGTATTTT
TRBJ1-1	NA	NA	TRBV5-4	CACGRGVDTEAFF	TGTGCCTGCGGGCGGGGTGTAGACACTGAAGCTTTCTTT
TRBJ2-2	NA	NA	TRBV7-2	CASSLLLGAEYTGELFF	TGTGCCAGCAGCTTACTTCTGGGGGCGGAATACACCGGGGAGCTGTTTTTT
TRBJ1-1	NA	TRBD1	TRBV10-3	CAISGDSSEAFF	TGTGCCATCAGTGGGGACAGCAGTGAAGCTTTCTTT
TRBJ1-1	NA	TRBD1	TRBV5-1	CASSSRTGDTEAFF	TGCGCCAGCAGCTCCCGGACAGGAGACACTGAAGCTTTCTTT
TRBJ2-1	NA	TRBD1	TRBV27	CASRYRGAEQFF	TGTGCCAGCAGATACAGGGGGGCTGAGCAGTTCTTC
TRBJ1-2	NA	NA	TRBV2	CASDPEGRAGGYTF	TGTGCCAGCGATCCGGAGGGCAGGGCGGGGGGCTACACCTTC
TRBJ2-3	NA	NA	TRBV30	CAWSVGAGDTQYF	TGTGCCTGGAGTGTAGGGGCCGGAGATACGCAGTATTTT
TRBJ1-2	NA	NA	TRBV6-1	CASRLGQLHGYTF	TGTGCCAGCAGGTTAGGACAGCTACATGGCTACACCTTC
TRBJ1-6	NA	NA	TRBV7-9	CASSLGQGSPLHF	TGTGCCAGCAGCCTTGGGCAGGGCTCACCCCTCCACTTT
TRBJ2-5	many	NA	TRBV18	CASSPIGERETQYF	TGTGCCAGCTCACCCATAGGGGAACGGGAGACCCAGTACTTC
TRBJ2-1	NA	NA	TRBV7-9	CASSSQGLEGEQFF	TGTGCCAGCAGCTCTCAGGGGTTAGAGGGAGAGCAGTTCTTC
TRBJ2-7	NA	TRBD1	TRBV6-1	CASSEGGTGTYEQYF	TGTGCCAGCAGTGAAGGTGGGACAGGTACCTACGAGCAGTACTTC
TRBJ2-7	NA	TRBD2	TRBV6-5	CASNPDAAGGRGGYF	TGTGCCAGCAACCCGGACGCAGCGGGGGGACGCGGGGGGTACTTC
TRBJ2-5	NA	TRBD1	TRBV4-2	CASSHGQGGETQYF	TGTGCCAGCAGCCACGGACAGGGTGGCGAGACCCAGTACTTC
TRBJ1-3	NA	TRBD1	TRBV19	CASSVGQAFFSGNTIYF	TGTGCCAGTAGTGTCGGACAGGCTTTCTTCTCTGGAAACACCATATATTTT
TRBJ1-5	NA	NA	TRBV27	CASSLSGRKGKQPQHF	TGTGCCAGCAGTTTATCGGGCCGGAAGGGGAAACAGCCCCAGCATTTT
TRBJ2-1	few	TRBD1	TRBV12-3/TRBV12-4	CASSYQDRDEQFF	TGTGCCAGCAGTTACCAAGACAGGGACGAGCAGTTCTTC
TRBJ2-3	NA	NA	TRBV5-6	CASSPRTDTQYF	TGTGCCAGCAGTCCGAGGACAGATACGCAGTATTTT
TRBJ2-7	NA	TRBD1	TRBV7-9	CASSPIPGQGYEQYF	TGTGCCAGCAGCCCCATCCCAGGACAGGGTTACGAGCAGTACTTC
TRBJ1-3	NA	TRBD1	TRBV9	CASGYPWDSHSGNTIYF	TGTGCCAGCGGATATCCATGGGACAGCCACTCTGGAAACACCATATATTTT